Following are 30 T cell receptor beta chains from one sample sequenced in a study of T cells in localized non-small cell lung cancer. Sequencing used immunoSEQ multiplex PCR; TCRdb keeps in-frame clones, though not all of them. The data show tens of thousands of clones, approximately 93% seen once. The sequencing here drew on peripheral blood, taken before any cancer treatment. The receptors stem from a man aged 35 to 69 with stage I lung adenocarcinoma.

The rearrangement joins TRBV19 to TRBJ2-5; either TRBD1 or TRBD2 may supply D (5 bases each). V dropped 0 bases and J dropped 5 bases, with 13 bases sitting between them. Germline V gene lookup returns CDR1 LNHDA and CDR2 SQIVND (reference sequence). CDR3 length equals 15 residues. This chain's CDR3 is CASSIEPWGLETQYF. CDR3 DNA: TGTGCCAGTAGTATAGAGCCATGGGGGTTGGAGACCCAGTACTTC.

The J gene is TRBJ2-7, the V gene TRBV6-5; tentative D call: TRBD2 (6 bases). V was clipped by 0 bases and J by 2 bases, with 14 bases between them. The CDR3 length is 16 residues. In germline, CDR1 is MNHEY, CDR2 SVGAGI. In nucleotides, the CDR3 is TGTGCCAGCAGTTACTCGCGGTCTGGGGGGACCTACGAGCAGTACTTC. Protein sequence: CASSYSRSGGTYEQYF.

The J gene is TRBJ2-5, the V gene TRBV11-3, with TRBD1 as a possible D gene (6 bases). The V gene lost 3 bases and the J gene lost 2 bases, with 16 bases spanning the gap. The CDR3 sequence is 16 residues long. Germline assignment: CDR1 SGHNT and CDR2 YENEEA. CDR3 region: CASSFAGQGLQETQYF. CDR3 DNA: TGTGCCAGCAGCTTCGCGGGCCAGGGGTTACAAGAGACCCAGTACTTC. The entire variable domain, with the rest obtained from reference TRBV11-3 and TRBJ2-5, is as follows: EAGVVQSPRYKIIEKKQPVAFWCNPISGHNTLYWYLQNLGQGPELLIRYENEEAVDDSQLPKDRFSAERLKGVDSTLKIQPAELGDSAVYLCASSFAGQGLQETQYFGPGTRLLVL.

The chain employs TRBV4-1 and TRBJ1-5; D unclear. V lost 0 bases and J 7 bases, leaving 13 bases between the germline ends. Per germline, CDR1 MGHRA and CDR2 YSYEKL. This CDR3 is 15 amino acids long. This chain's CDR3 is CASSQEFSGKQPQHF. In DNA, the CDR3 is TGCGCCAGCAGCCAAGAATTCTCGGGGAAGCAGCCCCAGCATTTT.

This clone was seen a single time. The rearrangement links TRBV13 to TRBJ1-1; the D gene is possibly TRBD1 (6 bases). The CDR3 covers 14 residues. Germline loops: CDR1 PRHDT, CDR2 FYEKMQ (reference sequence). V gave up 3 bases and J gave up 0 bases, with 8 bases separating them. CDR3 amino acids: CASSFQGLNTEAFF. Written as DNA, the CDR3 is TGTGCCAGCAGCTTCCAGGGGTTGAACACTGAAGCTTTCTTT.

This clone was recorded once. The V gene is TRBV19, the J gene TRBJ2-3, with D possibly TRBD2 on 8 matching bases. V lost 6 bases and J lost 3, with 16 bases in between. This CDR3 is 15 amino acids long. Germline CDR1 and CDR2: LNHDA and SQIVND (reference sequence). The CDR3: CASSRGGQWTDTQYF. The CDR3 DNA is TGTGCCAGTAGCCGGGGGGGACAGTGGACAGATACGCAGTATTTT.

The J gene is TRBJ2-7, the V gene TRBV7-9; D not resolved. Germline-derived CDR1 and CDR2 are SEHNR and FQNEAQ (reference sequence). The CDR3 runs 15 residues. V was shortened by 6 bases and J by 4 bases, with 19 bases between the two germline ends. This chain's CDR3 is CASRLSSQSKYEQYF. The CDR3 coding sequence is TGTGCCAGCAGGCTTAGTTCACAGAGCAAGTACGAGCAGTACTTC.

The chain has TRBV29-1 and TRBJ2-7, with TRBD1 identical over 9 bases. V gave up 1 base and J gave up 3 bases; unmatched junction bases: 7. The CDR3 is 15 residues long. CDR1 and CDR2 from the germline V gene are SQVTM and ANQGSEA. The CDR3 DNA follows: TGCAGCGTTGAAGGGAACAGGGGGCTCTGCTACGAGCAGTACTTC. This translates into CSVEGNRGLCYEQYF.

This clone was counted once. The chain carries TRBV7-3 and TRBJ2-7, with a possible D match to TRBD2 (6 bases). Germline V CDR1 and CDR2: SGHTA, FQGTGA. The CDR3 loop spans 15 amino acids. Deletions cut 5 bases from V and 4 bases from J, with 18 bases between. The CDR3 spells CASSLAGGSAYEQYF. DNA of the CDR3: TGTGCCAGCAGCCTAGCCGGGGGTAGCGCTTACGAGCAGTACTTC. Variable domain in full (rest from reference TRBV7-3 and TRBJ2-7): GAGVSQTPSNKVTEKGKYVELRCDPISGHTALYWYRQSLGQGPEFLIYFQGTGAADDSGLPNDRFFAVRPEGSVSTLKIQRTERGDSAVYLCASSLAGGSAYEQYFGPGTRLTVT.

V usage is TRBV6-6 and J usage is TRBJ1-6, with 7 nucleotides matching TRBD1. The CDR3 has 15 amino acids. The germline V gene has CDR1 MNHNY and CDR2 SVGAGI (reference sequence). V shed 2 bases, J shed 8 bases, and the junction held 6 bases outside the gene matches. CDR3 in DNA: TGTGCCAGCAGTTACGGACAGGCAAGGGATTCACCCCTCCACTTT. It encodes CASSYGQARDSPLHF.

This sequence joins TRBV7-3 and TRBJ2-1; TRBD2 matches 7 bases. Trimming at V came to 4 bases and at J to 5 bases, leaving 8 bases not matched to a gene. This CDR3 is built from 15 residues. CDR1 is SGHTA and CDR2 is FQGTGA in the germline V gene. CDR3 nucleotide sequence: TGTGCCAGCAGCTCCGTGGGCGGGAGAAACAATGAGCAGTTCTTC. Protein: CASSSVGGRNNEQFF.

V is TRBV6-1 and J is TRBJ2-3, with D possibly being TRBD2 (5 bases). The CDR3 is 12 residues long. V was pared by 4 bases and J by 5 bases, with 7 bases between. Germline-derived CDR1 and CDR2 are MNHNS and SASEGT. CDR3 DNA: TGTGCCAGCAGTGGTGGGAGAGATACGCAGTATTTT. This codes for CASSGGRDTQYF.

The V call is TRBV5-3, the J call TRBJ2-1; TRBD2 matches 9 bases. TRBV5-3 qualifies as an ORF whose function is uncertain. J was trimmed by 8 bases and V by 0 bases; bases with no gene match: 9. CDR3 length: 16 residues. The DNA of the CDR3 is TGTGCCAGAAGCTTGGGGCGGGAGGGCCCTCGGGATGAGCAGTTCTTC. Amino acid sequence: CARSLGREGPRDEQFF.

The chain joins TRBV6-5 to TRBJ2-7; TRBD1 agrees at 7 bases. Trimming took 3 bases from V and 7 from J; bases not matched to a gene: 6. CDR3 length equals 13 residues. Per the germline V gene, CDR1 is MNHEY and CDR2 is SVGAGI. CDR3 loop: CASSYGQVWEQYF. As DNA, the CDR3 is TGTGCCAGCAGTTATGGACAGGTATGGGAGCAGTACTTC.

The chain recombines TRBV4-1 with TRBJ2-7, with 7 nucleotides matching TRBD2. The CDR3 loop spans 15 amino acids. Germline-derived CDR1 and CDR2 are MGHRA and YSYEKL. Trimming at V came to 4 bases and at J to 7 bases, leaving 13 bases not matched to a gene. CDR3 amino acids: CASSLDRTSIIEQYF. CDR3 DNA: TGCGCCAGCAGCCTAGATAGGACTAGTATAATTGAGCAGTACTTC.

The V gene is TRBV6-1, the J gene TRBJ2-3, with a possible D match to TRBD2 (6 bases). The CDR3 totals 14 residues. V shed 6 bases and J shed 1 base, with 11 bases lying between them. Germline V gene lookup returns CDR1 MNHNS and CDR2 SASEGT. Written as DNA, the CDR3 is TGTGCCAGCAGGGATTGGGGGGGCACAGATACGCAGTATTTT. Translated: CASRDWGGTDTQYF.

V is TRBV11-2 and J is TRBJ1-1, with 9 positions matching TRBD1. Germline CDR1 SGHAT, CDR2 FQNNGV. V was pared by 5 bases and J by 10 bases, with 8 bases of the junction left unmatched. This CDR3 comprises 13 residues. The CDR3 nucleotides are TGTGCCAGCAGCAACAGGGGGCTAGTAGCAGCTTTCTTT. The encoded protein is CASSNRGLVAAFF.

The V call is TRBV18, the J call TRBJ2-7, with 8 bases lining up with TRBD1. CDR3 length equals 15 residues. J was trimmed by 2 bases and V by 3 bases; bases with no gene match: 6. In germline, CDR1 is KGHSH, CDR2 LQKENI. Here the CDR3 DNA reads TGTGCCAGCTCACCCGGACAGGGAGTTGCCTACGAGCAGTACTTC. Translating it yields CASSPGQGVAYEQYF.

The rearrangement joins TRBV6-1 to TRBJ1-4; 8 bases are a match to TRBD1. The germline CDR1 and CDR2 sequences are MNHNS and SASEGT. The CDR3 runs to 15 residues. J was trimmed by 7 bases and V by 1 base; bases with no gene match: 5. CDR3 nucleotide sequence: TGTGCCAGCAGTGAAGAATCAGGGGGCGGTGAAAAACTGTTTTTT. It is translated as CASSEESGGGEKLFF.

As DNA, the CDR3 is TGTGCCAGCAGCGTGGGACTAGCAGAGACCCAGTACTTC. Residues: CASSVGLAETQYF. This sequence joins TRBV7-3 and TRBJ2-5; 9 bases are shared with TRBD2. Per the germline V gene, CDR1 is SGHTA and CDR2 is FQGTGA. V was pared by 5 bases and J by 4 bases, with 2 bases of the junction left unmatched. CDR3 size: 13 residues.

The chain is built from TRBV7-9 and TRBJ2-2, with D uncertain. The CDR3 runs to 13 residues. Deletions cut 1 base from V and 5 bases from J, with 5 bases between. CDR1 SEHNR and CDR2 FQNEAQ come from the germline V gene (reference sequence). The chain's CDR3 is CASSLEGTGELFF. The CDR3 region has the DNA TGTGCCAGCAGCTTAGAAGGAACCGGGGAGCTGTTTTTT.

V usage is TRBV7-9 and J usage is TRBJ2-2, with D unresolved. The CDR3 is made up of 15 amino acids. The germline gives CDR1 SEHNR, CDR2 FQNEAQ (reference sequence). Trimming removed 3 bases at V and 0 bases at J, with 8 bases between. The CDR3 sequence is CASSFGVSNTGELFF. In nucleotides, the CDR3 is TGTGCCAGCAGCTTTGGAGTTTCGAACACCGGGGAGCTGTTTTTT.

In its sample, this clone was seen once. The genes are TRBV7-8 and TRBJ1-4; 7 nucleotides align to TRBD1. CDR1 SGHVS and CDR2 FQNEAQ come from the germline V gene. Trimming cost V 4 bases and J 8 bases; bases outside gene matches: 16. This CDR3 is built from 17 residues. Written as DNA, the CDR3 is TGTGCCAGCAGCTGGGACAAACAGGGGAAAGATGGGGAAAAACTGTTTTTT. Translated: CASSWDKQGKDGEKLFF.

The V call is TRBV14, the J call TRBJ2-3, with D unclear. The germline V gene has CDR1 SGHDN and CDR2 FVKESK. Trimming shortened V by 1 base and J by 2 bases, and 10 bases separated the two germline ends. The CDR3 is 15 residues long. This CDR3 is CASSQVGPPTDTQYF. CDR3 nucleotide sequence: TGTGCCAGCAGCCAAGTGGGCCCCCCCACAGATACGCAGTATTTT.

The chain joins TRBV6-1 to TRBJ1-5, with TRBD1 matching over 7 bases. CDR3 length equals 16 residues. J was trimmed by 0 bases and V by 4 bases; bases with no gene match: 6. The germline V gene encodes CDR1 MNHNS and CDR2 SASEGT. The CDR3 here is CASSVRDSYSNQPQHF. The CDR3 nucleotides read TGTGCCAGCAGTGTACGGGACAGCTATAGCAATCAGCCCCAGCATTTT.

The chain has TRBV6-1 and TRBJ1-3; D remains unclear. The germline gives CDR1 MNHNS, CDR2 SASEGT. V lost 4 bases, J lost 0 bases, and 10 bases lay in between. This CDR3 has 15 amino acids. The CDR3: CASSVGESSGNTIYF. CDR3 sequence (DNA): TGTGCCAGCAGTGTCGGGGAGAGCTCTGGAAACACCATATATTTT.

The CDR3 region has the DNA TGTGCCAGCAGCTTAGGACAGGGAGCTTATGGCTACACCTTC. Amino acid sequence: CASSLGQGAYGYTF. The chain couples TRBV7-2 to TRBJ1-2; 7 bases match TRBD1. The J segment lost 5 bases and the V segment lost 1 base, leaving 4 bases of the junction unmatched. The germline CDR1 and CDR2 sequences are SGHTA and FQGNSA. The CDR3 runs to 14 residues.

V usage is TRBV28 and J usage is TRBJ2-3; the D is unclear. Deletions cut 1 base from V and 0 bases from J, with 11 bases between. Germline V gives CDR1 MDHEN, CDR2 SYDVKM. The CDR3 length is 16 residues. As DNA, the CDR3 is TGTGCCAGCAGTTTATCTCGTGGTCGGAGCACAGATACGCAGTATTTT. Protein sequence: CASSLSRGRSTDTQYF.

The chain is built from TRBV5-5 and TRBJ1-4, with TRBD1 as a possible D gene (5 bases). The V end lost 3 bases, the J end lost 3 bases, and 6 bases lay between the germline ends. CDR3 size: 13 residues. Germline V gene sequence: CDR1 SGHKS, CDR2 YYEKEE (reference sequence). CDR3 DNA sequence: TGTGCCAGCAGCTCGGGGGCTAATGAAAAACTGTTTTTT. Translation: CASSSGANEKLFF.

This chain links TRBV7-9 with TRBJ2-7; D is uncertain. This CDR3 is 14 amino acids long. V shed 5 bases and J shed 6 bases, with 17 bases lying between them. Germline CDR1 is SEHNR and CDR2 is FQNEAQ (reference sequence). CDR3 bases: TGTGCCAGCAGCCCCCAACAGTTAGGAGCCGAGCAGTACTTC. Translation gives CASSPQQLGAEQYF.